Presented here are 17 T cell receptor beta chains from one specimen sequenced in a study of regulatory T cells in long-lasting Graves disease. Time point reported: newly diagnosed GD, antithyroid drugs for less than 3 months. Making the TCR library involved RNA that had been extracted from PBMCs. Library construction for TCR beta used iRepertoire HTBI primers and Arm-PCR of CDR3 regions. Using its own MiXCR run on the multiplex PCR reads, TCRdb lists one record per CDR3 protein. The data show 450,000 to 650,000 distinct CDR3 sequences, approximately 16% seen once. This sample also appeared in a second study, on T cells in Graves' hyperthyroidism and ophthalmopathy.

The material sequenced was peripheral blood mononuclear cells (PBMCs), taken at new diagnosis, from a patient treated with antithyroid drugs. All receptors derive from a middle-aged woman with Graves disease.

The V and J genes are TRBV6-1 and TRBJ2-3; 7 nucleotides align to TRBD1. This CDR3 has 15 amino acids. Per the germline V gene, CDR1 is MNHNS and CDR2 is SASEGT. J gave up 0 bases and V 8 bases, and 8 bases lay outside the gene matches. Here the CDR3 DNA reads TGTGCCAGCCACTTCTGGGACAGCAGCACAGATACGCAGTATTTT. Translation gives CASHFWDSSTDTQYF.

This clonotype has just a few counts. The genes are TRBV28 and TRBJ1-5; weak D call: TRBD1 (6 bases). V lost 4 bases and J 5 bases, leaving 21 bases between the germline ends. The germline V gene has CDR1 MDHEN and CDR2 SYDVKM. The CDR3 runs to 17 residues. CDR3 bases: TGTGCCAGCAGTTCTTACCAGTACGGGACAACCGATCAGCCCCAGCATTTT. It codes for CASSSYQYGTTDQPQHF.

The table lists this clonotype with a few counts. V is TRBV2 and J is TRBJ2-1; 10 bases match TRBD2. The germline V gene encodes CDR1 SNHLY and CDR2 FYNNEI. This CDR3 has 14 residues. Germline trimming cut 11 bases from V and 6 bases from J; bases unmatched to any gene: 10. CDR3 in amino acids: CAGGQERGGNEQFF. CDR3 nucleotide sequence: TGTGCCGGGGGGCAGGAGCGGGGGGGCAATGAGCAGTTCTTC.

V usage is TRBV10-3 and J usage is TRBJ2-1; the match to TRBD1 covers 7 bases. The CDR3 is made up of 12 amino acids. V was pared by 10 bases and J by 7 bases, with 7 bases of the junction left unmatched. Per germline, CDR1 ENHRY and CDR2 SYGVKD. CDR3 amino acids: CATFDRENEQFF. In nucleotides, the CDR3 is TGTGCCACCTTCGACAGGGAAAATGAGCAGTTCTTC.

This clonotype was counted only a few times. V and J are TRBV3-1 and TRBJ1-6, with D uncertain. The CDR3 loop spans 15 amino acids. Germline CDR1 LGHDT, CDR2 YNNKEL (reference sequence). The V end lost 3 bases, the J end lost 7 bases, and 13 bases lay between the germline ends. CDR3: CASSQTGSANSPLHF. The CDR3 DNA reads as TGTGCCAGCAGCCAGACGGGGTCCGCAAATTCACCCCTCCACTTT.

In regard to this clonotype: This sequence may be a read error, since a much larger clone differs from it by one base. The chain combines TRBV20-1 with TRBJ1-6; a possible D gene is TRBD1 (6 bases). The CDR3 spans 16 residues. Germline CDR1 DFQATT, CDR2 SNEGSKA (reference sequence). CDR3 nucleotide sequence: TGCAGTGCTAGACCACAGGGTTACACCTATAATTCACCCCCCCACTTT. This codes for CSARPQGYTYNSPPHF.

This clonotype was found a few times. The DNA of the CDR3 is TGTGCCAGCAGTTCTGGGACTAGCGTATGGACCGGGGAGCTGTTTTTT. As protein: CASSSGTSVWTGELFF. This chain connects TRBV6-2 or TRBV6-3 to TRBJ2-2; TRBD2 matches 10 bases. Germline CDR1 reads MNHEY; CDR2 reads SVGEGT. The CDR3 extends over 16 amino acids. Losses at the gene ends were 4 bases for V and 5 bases for J; bases not matched to a gene: 7.

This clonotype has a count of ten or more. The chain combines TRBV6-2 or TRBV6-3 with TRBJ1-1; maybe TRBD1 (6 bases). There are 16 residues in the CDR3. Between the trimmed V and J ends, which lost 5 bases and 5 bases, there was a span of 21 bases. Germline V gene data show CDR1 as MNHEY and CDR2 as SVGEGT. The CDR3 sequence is CASSESLRGAPTEAFF. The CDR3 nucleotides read TGTGCCAGCAGTGAGAGTCTCCGGGGGGCGCCGACTGAAGCTTTCTTT.

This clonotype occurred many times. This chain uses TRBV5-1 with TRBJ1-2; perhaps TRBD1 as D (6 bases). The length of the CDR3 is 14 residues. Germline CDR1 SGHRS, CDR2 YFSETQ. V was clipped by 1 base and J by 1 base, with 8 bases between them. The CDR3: CASSLNRDNYGYTF. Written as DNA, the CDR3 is TGCGCCAGCAGCTTGAACAGGGATAACTATGGCTACACCTTC. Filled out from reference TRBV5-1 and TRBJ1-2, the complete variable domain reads KAGVTQTPRYLIKTRGQQVTLSCSPISGHRSVSWYQQTPGQGLQFLFEYFSETQRNKGNFPGRFSGRQFSNSRSEMNVSTLELGDSALYLCASSLNRDNYGYTFGSGTRLTVV.

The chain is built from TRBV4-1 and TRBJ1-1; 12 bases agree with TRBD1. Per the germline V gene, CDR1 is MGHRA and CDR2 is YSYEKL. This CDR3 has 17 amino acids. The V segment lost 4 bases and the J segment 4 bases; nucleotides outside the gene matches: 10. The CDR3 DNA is TGCGCCAGCAGCCGAACGGGACAGGGGGCCGCGAGCACTGAAGCTTTCTTT. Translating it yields CASSRTGQGAASTEAFF.

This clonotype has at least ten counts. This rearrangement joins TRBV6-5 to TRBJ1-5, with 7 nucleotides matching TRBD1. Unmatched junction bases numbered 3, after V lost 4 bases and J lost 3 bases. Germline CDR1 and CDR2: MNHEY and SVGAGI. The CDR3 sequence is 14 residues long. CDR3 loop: CASSFTGVNQPQHF. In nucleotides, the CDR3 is TGTGCCAGCAGTTTCACAGGGGTCAATCAGCCCCAGCATTTT.

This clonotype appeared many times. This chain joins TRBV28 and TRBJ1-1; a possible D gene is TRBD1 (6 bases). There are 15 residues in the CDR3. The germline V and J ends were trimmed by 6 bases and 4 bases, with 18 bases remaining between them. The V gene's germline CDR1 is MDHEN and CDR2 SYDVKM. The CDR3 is CASRPGDGGVTEAFF. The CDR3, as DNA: TGTGCCAGCAGACCAGGGGATGGGGGCGTCACTGAAGCTTTCTTT.

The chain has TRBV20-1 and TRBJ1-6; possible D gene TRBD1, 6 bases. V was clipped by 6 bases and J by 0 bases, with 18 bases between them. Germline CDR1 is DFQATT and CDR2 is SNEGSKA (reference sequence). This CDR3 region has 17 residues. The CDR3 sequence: CSARDNKKSSYNSPLHF. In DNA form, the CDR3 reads TGCAGTGCCCGGGACAACAAAAAGAGCTCCTATAATTCACCCCTCCACTTT.

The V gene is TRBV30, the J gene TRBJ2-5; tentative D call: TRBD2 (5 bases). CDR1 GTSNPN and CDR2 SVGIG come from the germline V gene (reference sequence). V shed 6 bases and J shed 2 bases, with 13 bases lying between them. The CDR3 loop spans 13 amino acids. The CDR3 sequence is CACTLSGQETQYF. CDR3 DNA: TGTGCCTGCACGCTAAGCGGTCAAGAGACCCAGTACTTC.

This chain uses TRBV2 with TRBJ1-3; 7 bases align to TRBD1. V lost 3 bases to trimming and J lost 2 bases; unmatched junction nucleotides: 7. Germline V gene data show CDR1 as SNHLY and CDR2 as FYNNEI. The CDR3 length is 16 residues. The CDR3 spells CASSDRDSVAGNTIYF. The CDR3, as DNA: TGTGCCAGCAGTGATCGGGACAGCGTCGCTGGAAACACCATATATTTT.

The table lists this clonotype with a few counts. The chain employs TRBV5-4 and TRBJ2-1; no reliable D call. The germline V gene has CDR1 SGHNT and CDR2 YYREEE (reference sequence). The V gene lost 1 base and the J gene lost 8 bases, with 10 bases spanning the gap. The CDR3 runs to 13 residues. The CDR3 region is CASSLFSGDEQFF. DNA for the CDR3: TGTGCCAGCAGCTTGTTTTCGGGCGATGAGCAGTTCTTC.

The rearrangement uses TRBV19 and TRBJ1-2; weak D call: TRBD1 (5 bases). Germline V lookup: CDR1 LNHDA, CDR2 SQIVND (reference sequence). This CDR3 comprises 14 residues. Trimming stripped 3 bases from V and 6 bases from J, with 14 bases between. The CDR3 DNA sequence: TGTGCCAGTAGTATGCCGGGACCCAGCAATGGCTACACCTTC. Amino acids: CASSMPGPSNGYTF.